These T cell receptor beta chains were read from a single sample in a study of T cells in tuberculosis. Some clones are missing from TCRdb's copy, which holds only in-frame ones; the method was immunoSEQ multiplex PCR. The data contain roughly 30,000 clones, about 89% of them seen just once; the ten biggest clones take up 2% to 2.5%. The sample was PBMCs. These receptors were obtained from a donor aged 10-29 years with latent tuberculosis or without tuberculosis infection. Each CDR3 is given with its conserved first and last residue. The D gene is left open where the match is weak. Clone size is given for some rows only: seen once, a few or many times, or a class if the clone is expanded.

V	J	size	D	CDR3	DNA
TRBV6-5	TRBJ2-7	NA	TRBD2	CASSSLAGGSYEQYF	TGTGCCAGCAGCTCTCTAGCGGGAGGGTCCTACGAGCAGTACTTC
TRBV5-1	TRBJ2-2	NA	TRBD2	CASSPAGVDTGELFF	TGCGCCAGCAGCCCAGCGGGAGTGGACACCGGGGAGCTGTTTTTT
TRBV7-9	TRBJ2-7	few	TRBD1	CASSLPGQGIYEQYF	TGTGCCAGCAGCCTGCCGGGACAGGGGATCTACGAGCAGTACTTC
TRBV7-2	TRBJ2-7	NA	TRBD1	CASSRTAGTVAYEQYF	TGTGCCAGCAGCCGTACCGCCGGGACAGTGGCCTACGAGCAGTACTTC
TRBV6-5	TRBJ2-5	NA	NA	CATDLGGTQYF	TGTGCCACCGATCTCGGGGGAACCCAGTACTTC
TRBV6-6	TRBJ1-1	NA	NA	CASSNSDTSTEAFF	TGTGCCAGCAGTAACTCTGATACGAGCACTGAAGCTTTCTTT
TRBV10-3	TRBJ2-3	NA	NA	CAITGARTSTDTQYF	TGTGCCATCACCGGAGCCAGGACTAGCACAGATACGCAGTATTTT
TRBV5-6	TRBJ2-3	NA	NA	CASSLILQGTDTQYF	TGTGCCAGCAGCTTGATTTTGCAGGGGACAGATACGCAGTATTTT
TRBV5-6	TRBJ2-3	NA	TRBD2	CASRIITGGHTDTQYF	TGTGCCAGCAGAATCATTACGGGGGGTCACACAGATACGCAGTATTTT
TRBV7-6	TRBJ2-7	NA	TRBD1	CASSLISATGLESVVSYEQYF	TGTGCCAGCAGCTTGATTTCGGCGACAGGGCTAGAAAGCGTAGTGTCCTACGAGCAGTACTTC
TRBV7-3	TRBJ2-5	NA	TRBD2	CASSYGLAGVMETQYF	TGTGCCAGCAGCTACGGACTAGCGGGAGTAATGGAGACCCAGTACTTC
TRBV19	TRBJ2-2	NA	NA	CASSPRGQNTGELFF	TGTGCCAGTAGTCCCCGGGGACAAAACACCGGGGAGCTGTTTTTT
TRBV18	TRBJ1-5	NA	NA	CASSPGRGDQPQHF	TGTGCCAGCTCACCAGGGAGGGGCGATCAGCCCCAGCATTTT
TRBV11-3	TRBJ2-3	NA	TRBD1	CASSLDRSDDTQYF	TGTGCCAGCAGCTTGGACAGGAGCGATGATACGCAGTATTTT
TRBV6-5	TRBJ2-3	NA	TRBD2	CASSGTSRTDTQYF	TGTGCCAGCAGTGGGACTAGCCGCACAGATACGCAGTATTTT
TRBV5-6	TRBJ2-1	NA	NA	CASSLAKGSAHEQFF	TGTGCCAGCAGCTTGGCCAAGGGTAGCGCCCATGAGCAGTTCTTC
TRBV2	TRBJ2-3	few	NA	CASKDWHTDTQYF	TGTGCCAGCAAGGACTGGCACACAGATACGCAGTATTTT
TRBV6-5	TRBJ2-7	NA	NA	CASSRQLGRYEQYF	TGTGCCAGCAGTCGACAGCTTGGTAGGTACGAGCAGTACTTC
TRBV13	TRBJ2-3	NA	TRBD2	CASTTSGGSADTQYF	TGTGCCAGCACCACTAGCGGGGGGTCGGCAGATACGCAGTATTTT
TRBV5-1	TRBJ1-1	once	TRBD1	CASRLGRDRGSRTEAFF	TGCGCCAGCCGGTTGGGGAGGGACAGGGGATCGAGAACTGAAGCTTTCTTT
TRBV5-1	TRBJ1-2	NA	NA	CASSFVGGRDGYTF	TGCGCCAGCAGCTTTGTGGGGGGAAGGGATGGCTACACCTTC
TRBV2	TRBJ2-7	NA	NA	CASSESSWSYEQYF	TGTGCCAGCAGTGAATCTAGTTGGAGTTACGAGCAGTACTTC
TRBV28	TRBJ2-7	few	TRBD2	CASTTGGGLGDYEQYF	TGTGCCAGCACCACTGGGGGGGGACTAGGAGACTACGAGCAGTACTTC
TRBV5-6	TRBJ1-2	NA	NA	CASSLEQNYGYTF	TGTGCCAGCAGCTTGGAACAGAACTATGGCTACACCTTC
TRBV27	TRBJ1-2	NA	NA	CASSARGGLNYGYTF	TGTGCCAGCAGTGCCCGGGGAGGGTTAAACTATGGCTACACCTTC
TRBV28	TRBJ1-4	NA	NA	CASSSPREGGLAEKLFF	TGTGCCAGCAGTTCCCCGCGAGAGGGCGGGTTAGCTGAAAAACTGTTTTTT
TRBV30	TRBJ1-2	NA	TRBD1	CAWRGLEGAGSYGYTF	TGTGCCTGGAGGGGTTTGGAGGGGGCGGGGAGCTATGGCTACACCTTC
TRBV7-8	TRBJ2-5	NA	NA	CASSPYAMAQYF	TGTGCCAGCAGCCCCTACGCTATGGCCCAGTACTTC
TRBV7-2	TRBJ2-3	NA	TRBD2	CASSLVWRGGTDTQYF	TGTGCCAGCAGCTTAGTATGGCGGGGGGGTACAGATACGCAGTATTTT
TRBV7-8	TRBJ2-7	NA	NA	CASSFEGWSYEQYF	TGTGCCAGCAGCTTCGAGGGTTGGTCCTACGAGCAGTACTTC
TRBV9	TRBJ2-1	NA	TRBD1	CASSDSVGTGVRRVRNEQFF	TGTGCCAGCAGCGATTCGGTAGGGACAGGGGTGCGGAGGGTCCGCAATGAGCAGTTCTTC
TRBV27	TRBJ2-7	NA	TRBD2	CASSLTSSYEQYF	TGTGCCAGCAGTTTGACTAGCAGTTACGAGCAGTACTTC
TRBV5-1	TRBJ2-1	NA	NA	CASSLVVGGNNNEQFF	TGCGCCAGCAGCTTGGTGGTGGGAGGTAACAACAATGAGCAGTTCTTC
TRBV4-1	TRBJ2-5	NA	TRBD2	CASSQSSGGPQETQYF	TGCGCCAGCAGCCAAAGTAGCGGGGGGCCTCAAGAGACCCAGTACTTC
TRBV13	TRBJ2-3	NA	TRBD2	CASSATGSSGRGTDTQYF	TGTGCCAGCAGCGCGACAGGGTCTAGCGGGAGGGGTACAGATACGCAGTATTTT
TRBV7-2	TRBJ2-1	NA	NA	CASSSRAGSYNEQFF	TGTGCCAGCAGCTCCCGCGCGGGGTCCTACAATGAGCAGTTCTTC
TRBV6-5	TRBJ2-5	NA	TRBD2	CASSYRTSGSYF	TGTGCCAGCAGTTACCGGACTAGCGGGTCGTACTTC
TRBV4-1	TRBJ2-7	NA	TRBD1	CASSSPGQGGYEQYF	TGCGCCAGCAGCTCTCCGGGACAGGGGGGTTACGAGCAGTACTTC
TRBV28	TRBJ2-7	NA	TRBD2	CASSPGLATYEQYF	TGTGCCAGCAGTCCCGGACTAGCAACCTACGAGCAGTACTTC
TRBV2	TRBJ2-5	NA	NA	CASSRAQETQYF	TGTGCCAGCAGTAGAGCGCAAGAGACCCAGTACTTC